This T cell receptor beta chain was found in a study of blood T cell repertoires in COVID-19 (dated by TCRdb to the early 2020s). Notes on the research overall: The collaborator samples originated in the United States, Italy and Spain and spanned the acute and convalescent phases of COVID-19. The material from the prospective study consisted of cDNA or gDNA derived from T cells, B-cell-depleted T cells, or PBMCs. Subjects who had been exposed to COVID-19, were actively infected with it, or had recovered from it provided the deeply sampled blood TCRbeta repertoires that made up the dataset. The repertoires were made available in a free public database intended to serve as a resource for research on the immune response to SARS-CoV-2. The samples were drawn from two sources: the first 160 participants of the ongoing ImmuneRACE study, and 950 to 1,500 subjects contributed by 6 global collaborators. A de-identified subject ID, COVID-19 status, age in years and sex were almost always included in the sample metadata. Where HLA class I and class II types were available, the types were taken from metadata supplied by the sample provider, not from assay-based typing.

Overall study outcomes, separate from this receptor: The amount of clinical and demographic metadata varied by source and participant and was provided uncurated.

TCRbeta CDR3 regions were amplified from genomic DNA using the immunoSEQ Assay, a bias-controlled multiplex PCR. On the authors' methods: The number of nucleated cells in each sample was estimated by amplification of reference gene primers within the assay. To quantify the absolute abundance of each unique TCRbeta CDR3 rearrangement, sequence reads were collapsed and filtered. Productive Simpson clonality was computed per sample as the square root of Simpson's diversity index over productive rearrangements. Drawn from immuneACCESS, this table holds only the in-frame rearrangements with V and J called that TCRdb kept. Clones are partly lost; checked studies trace under half to an unresolved V gene and leave the rest unexplained. From that table come the V and J calls and clone size; the DNA was used to work out D and trimming. The sample data list 200,000 to 250,000 clones, and roughly 87% of these were observed just once. The ten most abundant clones make up about 9.4% of the sample.

In the prospective study, participants were about 18 to 89 years old, resided in 24 geographic areas of the United States, and were enrolled through a virtual design. Cohort assignment in the prospective study relied on participant-reported clinical history from a screening survey and a study questionnaire. In the prospective study, mobile phlebotomists collected whole blood, serum and a nasopharyngeal or oropharyngeal swab from each participant. Prospective study participants could optionally give additional blood draws and questionnaires over a roughly 2-month period. Before DNA extraction, blood samples from the prospective study were shipped at room temperature or frozen. For this chain, trimming is 3 bases at the V end and 3 bases at the J end, and the number of junction bases without a gene match is 5. From a lookup of the germline V gene, CDR1 and CDR2 are SGHAT and FQNNGV. From the cysteine up to the phenylalanine, the CDR3 has a length of 14 residues. The entry retains the CDR3 DNA only, 42 bases that are in frame from base 1.

This clone has just a few counts. Its antigen remains undetermined. Base quality data are lacking; no much larger clone is found one base away. The sample consisted of PBMCs or T cells enriched from blood (not recorded which). The TCR comes from a man between 18 and 29 years old with acute COVID-19. The chain uses TRBV11-2 and TRBJ2-7, with TRBD1 matching 7 junction bases. The sequenced DNA is TGTGCCAGCAGCTTGGGGAGACAGGGCTACGAGCAGTACTTC. Its product reads: CASSLGRQGYEQYF. With all but the CDR3 taken from the reference TRBV11-2 and TRBJ2-7 genes, the full variable domain is: EAGVAQSPRYKIIEKRQSVAFWCNPISGHATLYWYQQILGQGPKLLIQFQNNGVVDDSQLPKDRFSAERLKGVDSTLKIQPAKLEDSAVYLCASSLGRQGYEQYFGPGTRLTVT.